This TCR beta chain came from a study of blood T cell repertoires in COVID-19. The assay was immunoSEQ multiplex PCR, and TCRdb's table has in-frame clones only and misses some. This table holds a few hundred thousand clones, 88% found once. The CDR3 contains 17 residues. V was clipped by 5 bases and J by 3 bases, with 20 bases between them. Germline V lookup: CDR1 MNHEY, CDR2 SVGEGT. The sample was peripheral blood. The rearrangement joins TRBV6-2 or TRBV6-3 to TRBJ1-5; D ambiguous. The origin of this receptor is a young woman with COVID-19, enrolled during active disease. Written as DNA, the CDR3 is TGTGCCAGCAGTCGCGTTCCGGGAAAGATGTACAATCAGCCCCAGCATTTT. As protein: CASSRVPGKMYNQPQHF.